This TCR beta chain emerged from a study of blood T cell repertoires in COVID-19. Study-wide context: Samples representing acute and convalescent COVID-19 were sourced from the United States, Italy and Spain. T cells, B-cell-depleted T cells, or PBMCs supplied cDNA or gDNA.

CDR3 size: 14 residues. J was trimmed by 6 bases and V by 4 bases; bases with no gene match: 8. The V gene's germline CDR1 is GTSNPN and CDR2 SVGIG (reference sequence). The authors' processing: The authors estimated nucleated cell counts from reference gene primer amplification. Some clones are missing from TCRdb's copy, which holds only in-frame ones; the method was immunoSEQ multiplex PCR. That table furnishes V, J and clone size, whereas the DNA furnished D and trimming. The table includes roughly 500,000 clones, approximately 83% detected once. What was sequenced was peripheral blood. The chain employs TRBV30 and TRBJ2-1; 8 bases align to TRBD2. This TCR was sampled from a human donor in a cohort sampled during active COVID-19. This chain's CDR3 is CAWNLAGLTNEQFF. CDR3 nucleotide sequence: TGTGCCTGGAATCTAGCGGGCCTTACCAATGAGCAGTTCTTC.